This T cell receptor beta chain was profiled in a study of cytomegalovirus exposure and HLA in healthy donors. Findings of the study overall: Most of the TCR beta V segments (in an earlier analysis) were productive either about 87% or about 30% of the time. TCR beta sequences reportedly predicted most subjects' HLA-A and HLA-B alleles accurately. With DRB1 most and HLA-C fewest, TCR association rates differed between HLA loci in a later analysis. One variant, a missense change in DCLRE1C, was linked in a later analysis to TCR beta V- and J-gene trimming.

The CDR3 covers 13 residues. V lost 5 bases to trimming and J lost 0 bases, with 8 bases between them. Per the germline V gene, CDR1 is SGHRS and CDR2 is YFSETQ. Vbeta (60) and Jbeta (13) primers were used in the PCR. Assay: immunoSEQ multiplex PCR; the TCRdb copy retains only in-frame clones and omits some. The sample table includes 60,000 to 70,000 clones. A remark on this clone: Its matching antigen is unknown.

This TCR was sampled from a young man in good health and CMV-seropositive. V and J are TRBV5-1 and TRBJ1-1, with D uncertain. The sequenced material came from PBMCs. DNA of the CDR3: TGCGCCAGCAGACCCGGGATGAACACTGAAGCTTTCTTT. Its protein is CASRPGMNTEAFF.